Listed below are T cell receptor beta chains from one sample, sequenced in a study of regulatory T cells in long-lasting Graves disease. TCRdb recomputed calls from the multiplex PCR reads with MiXCR, one row per CDR3 protein. The table lists around 480,000 distinct CDR3 sequences, about 16% of them singletons, with 9.5% to 15% in the top ten. This sample was shared with a second study, whose subject was T cells in Graves' hyperthyroidism and ophthalmopathy.

This sample comprised peripheral blood mononuclear cells (PBMCs), obtained at new diagnosis, from a patient treated with antithyroid drugs. These TCRs come from a man aged 35-49 years with Graves disease. Each CDR3 is given with its conserved first and last residue. D genes are given only for firm matches. Only some rows state a clone size, as once, few, many or a class for expanded clones.

j_gene	d_gene	v_gene	abundance	CDR3aa	CDR3nt
TRBJ1-1	-	TRBV9	-	CASSVEVVGQAFF	TGTGCCAGCAGCGTAGAGGTGGTGGGGCAAGCTTTCTTT
TRBJ2-7	-	TRBV3-1	few	CASSQVGLALHEQYF	TGTGCCAGCAGCCAAGTCGGGTTAGCTCTACACGAGCAGTACTTC
TRBJ2-5	-	TRBV2	many	CASKEGSGEETQYF	TGTGCCAGCAAGGAGGGCAGCGGTGAAGAGACCCAGTACTTC
TRBJ1-1	-	TRBV18	many	CASSPRGFNTEAFF	TGTGCCAGCTCACCTCGGGGCTTTAACACTGAAGCTTTCTTT
TRBJ2-7	TRBD1	TRBV29-1	few	CSVDGTGGYEQYF	TGCAGCGTTGACGGGACAGGGGGCTACGAGCAGTACTTC
TRBJ1-2	-	TRBV30	many	CAWSVGIYGYTF	TGTGCCTGGAGTGTAGGGATCTATGGCTACACCTTC
TRBJ2-3	-	TRBV6-2/TRBV6-3	many	CASRMDTSTSTDTQYF	TGTGCCAGCAGGATGGACACCTCTACTAGCACAGATACGCAGTATTTT
TRBJ2-3	-	TRBV5-1	many	CASRGSTDTQYF	TGTGCCAGCAGAGGATCCACAGATACGCAGTATTTT
TRBJ1-1	-	TRBV12-3/TRBV12-4	-	CASSLQGQLNTEAFF	TGTGCCAGCAGTTTACAAGGACAGTTGAACACTGAAGCTTTCTTT
TRBJ2-1	-	TRBV24-1	few	CATSGFQGRDEQFF	TGTGCCACCAGTGGTTTTCAGGGGAGGGATGAGCAGTTCTTC
TRBJ2-7	TRBD2	TRBV27	-	CASSYRGTIAGVRYEQYF	TGTGCCAGCAGCTACCGGGGAACTATAGCGGGAGTAAGGTACGAGCAGTACTTC
TRBJ1-2	TRBD1	TRBV7-9	many	CASSTRTGGAVLSGYTF	TGTGCCAGCAGCACCCGGACAGGGGGCGCGGTTCTGTCTGGCTACACCTTC
TRBJ2-1	TRBD1	TRBV20-1	many	CSARDYRDRGNYEQFF	TGCAGTGCTAGAGATTACCGGGACAGGGGGAACTATGAGCAGTTCTTC
TRBJ1-1	-	TRBV30	many	CAWSGSKAFF	TGTGCCTGGAGTGGGAGCAAAGCTTTCTTT
TRBJ1-2	TRBD1	TRBV3-1	many	CASSSGTGTTYGYTF	TGTGCCAGCAGTTCCGGGACAGGGACTACCTATGGCTACACCTTC
TRBJ2-5	-	TRBV6-1	-	CASSQTWGEETQYF	TGTGCCAGCAGCCAGACGTGGGGGGAAGAGACCCAGTACTTC
TRBJ2-5	-	TRBV11-2	many	CASSLDLQWAGVETQYF	TGTGCCAGCAGCTTAGATCTCCAATGGGCAGGGGTAGAGACCCAGTACTTC
TRBJ2-2	-	TRBV2	few	CASVQWANTGELFF	TGTGCCAGCGTCCAGTGGGCGAACACCGGGGAGCTGTTTTTT
TRBJ1-1	-	TRBV5-1	many	CASSTGTATGNTEAFF	TGCGCCAGCAGCACCGGGACGGCTACGGGGAACACTGAAGCTTTCTTT
TRBJ2-1	TRBD1	TRBV19	few	CASSIDRAIDNEQFF	TGTGCCAGTAGTATCGACAGGGCGATAGACAATGAGCAGTTCTTC
TRBJ1-6	-	TRBV27	many	CASSSPGALLHF	TGTGCCAGCAGTTCCCCGGGGGCCCTCCTCCACTTT
TRBJ2-5	TRBD1	TRBV4-2	-	CASSQDWTGETQYF	TGTGCCAGCAGCCAAGATTGGACAGGAGAGACCCAGTACTTC
TRBJ2-4	-	TRBV13	many	CASSLGRGLAKNIQYF	TGTGCCAGCAGCTTAGGGAGAGGGCTAGCCAAAAACATTCAGTACTTC
TRBJ2-3	-	TRBV4-1	-	CASSQDPGSTDTQYF	TGCGCCAGCAGCCAAGATCCGGGGAGCACAGATACGCAGTATTTT
TRBJ2-6	-	TRBV19	-	CASRRTGGANVLTF	TGTGCCAGTAGGAGAACAGGGGGGGCCAACGTCCTGACTTTC
TRBJ1-1	-	TRBV15	-	CATSREGWRTEAFF	TGTGCCACCAGCAGAGAGGGGTGGAGAACTGAAGCTTTCTTT
TRBJ1-1	-	TRBV10-3	few	CAISESATEAFF	TGTGCCATCAGTGAGTCGGCGACTGAAGCTTTCTTT
TRBJ2-5	-	TRBV4-1	-	CASSQQAGRGQETQYF	TGCGCCAGCAGCCAACAGGCGGGAAGGGGCCAAGAGACCCAGTACTTC
TRBJ2-2	TRBD1	TRBV11-3	many	CASGPGGATTGELFF	TGTGCCAGCGGTCCAGGGGGCGCAACGACCGGGGAGCTGTTTTTT
TRBJ1-2	TRBD1	TRBV3-1	few	CASSPRGQGRNGYTF	TGTGCCAGCAGCCCACGCGGACAGGGAAGGAATGGCTACACCTTC
TRBJ1-5	-	TRBV10-3	-	CAPPGAKESQPHHF	TGTGCCCCGCCAGGAGCGAAGGAAAGTCAGCCCCACCATTTT
TRBJ2-1	-	TRBV27	-	CASSGQPYNEQFF	TGTGCCAGCAGTGGACAGCCTTACAATGAGCAGTTCTTC
TRBJ2-2	-	TRBV4-1	few	CASSPIMSTGELFF	TGCGCCAGCAGCCCAATAATGAGCACCGGGGAGCTGTTTTTT
TRBJ2-2	-	TRBV2	many	CASSVRRVTGELFF	TGTGCCAGCAGTGTGAGGAGGGTGACCGGGGAGCTGTTTTTT
TRBJ2-2	-	TRBV20-1	many	CSARTGGTGELFF	TGCAGTGCTAGGACAGGTGGCACCGGGGAGCTGTTTTTT
TRBJ2-2	TRBD1	TRBV12-3/TRBV12-4	many	CASSGPTGSTGELFF	TGTGCCAGCAGTGGACCGACAGGGAGCACCGGGGAGCTGTTTTTT
TRBJ2-1	TRBD2	TRBV7-8	once	CASSLRGTSGTHNEQFF	TGTGCCAGCAGCTTAAGGGGGACTAGCGGGACCCACAATGAGCAGTTCTTC
TRBJ1-1	-	TRBV6-1	few	CASSEREKNTEAFF	TGTGCCAGCAGTGAAAGGGAAAAGAACACTGAAGCTTTCTTT
TRBJ1-1	TRBD1	TRBV12-3/TRBV12-4	-	CASSPGQGTEALF	TGTGCCAGCAGTCCGGGACAGGGAACTGAAGCTCTCTTT
TRBJ2-3	-	TRBV7-2	few	CASSLGPPGVGDTQYF	TGTGCCAGCAGCTTAGGCCCCCCGGGAGTCGGAGATACGCAGTATTTT
TRBJ1-4	-	TRBV19	few	CASQGSDEKLFF	TGTGCCAGCCAGGGCTCAGATGAAAAACTGTTTTTT
TRBJ1-3	-	TRBV7-2	-	CASSYPGLLGNTIYF	TGTGCCAGCAGCTACCCGGGCTTACTTGGAAACACCATATATTTT
TRBJ2-7	TRBD2	TRBV6-1	many	CASSLGGAGVAYEQYF	TGTGCCAGCAGCTTGGGGGGAGCGGGAGTAGCCTACGAGCAGTACTTC
TRBJ2-7	-	TRBV2	many	CASSGQGTTVQYF	TGTGCCAGCAGTGGGCAGGGGACTACGGTGCAGTACTTC
TRBJ2-3	TRBD2	TRBV2	many	CASSATTSGRAGDTQYF	TGTGCCAGCAGTGCTACGACTAGCGGGAGGGCCGGAGATACGCAGTATTTT
TRBJ2-2	TRBD2	TRBV30	many	CANGLAGDFGELFF	TGTGCCAACGGACTAGCGGGAGATTTCGGGGAGCTGTTTTTT
TRBJ2-3	TRBD2	TRBV13	few	CASSLEGGLAGGTDTQYF	TGTGCCAGCAGCTTAGAAGGGGGACTAGCGGGAGGAACAGATACGCAGTATTTT
TRBJ2-1	TRBD1	TRBV20-1	many	CSAKSGGAYNEQFF	TGCAGTGCCAAATCAGGGGGCGCTTACAATGAGCAGTTCTTC
TRBJ1-3	-	TRBV28	many	CASIGVPAGNTIYF	TGTGCCAGCATAGGGGTCCCGGCTGGAAACACCATATATTTT
TRBJ2-2	-	TRBV5-1	-	CASSTGQNTGELFF	TGCGCCAGCAGCACGGGACAGAACACCGGGGAGCTGTTTTTT
TRBJ2-7	-	TRBV27	many	CASSSVTGLFYEQYF	TGTGCCAGCAGTTCTGTCACAGGGTTATTCTACGAGCAGTACTTC
TRBJ2-1	-	TRBV20-1	few	CSARDRDSVKEQFF	TGCAGTGCTAGAGACCGGGACTCCGTGAAGGAGCAGTTCTTC
TRBJ1-5	TRBD1	TRBV12-3/TRBV12-4	many	CASRGTGGASNQPQHF	TGTGCCAGCAGAGGGACAGGGGGCGCGAGCAATCAGCCCCAGCATTTT